By sample fraction, the clone carrying this TCR beta chain is medium-sized (0.01 to 0.1%). This record comes from a study of HIV-infected patients and healthy controls. Study-wide background: About 65% of the sixteen became undetectable by the second bleed, and all after another year of therapy.

The CDR3 runs to 13 residues. Between the trimmed V and J ends, which lost 2 bases and 2 bases, there was a span of 4 bases. Reverse transcription used around 500 ng RNA and constant-region primers for alpha and beta. Alpha and beta chain libraries were made separately by chain-specific third strand synthesis with multiplexing indices. A 5' RACE adapter with a random hexamer and the SP2 primer site was joined to cDNA. Each molecule carried a 12-nucleotide identifier made of two joined random hexamers added before amplification. MiXCR, applied by TCRdb to the 5' RACE reads, yields one record per CDR3 protein. The profile shows 6,600 or so distinct CDR3 sequences, about 9.6% of them singletons. Follow-up blood was drawn about 14 weeks, roughly three months, after antiretroviral therapy began. The repertoire came from unfractionated whole blood and reflected all unsorted peripheral T cells.

The chain joins TRBV12-3 or TRBV12-4 to TRBJ1-5; D uncertain. The source material was blood, sampled during antiretroviral therapy. The receptor comes from an adult with HIV infection. The CDR3 region is CASSLWGNQPQHF. As DNA, the CDR3 is TGTGCCAGCAGTTTATGGGGCAATCAGCCCCAGCATTTT.